A selection of T cell receptor beta chains follows, all from one sample in a study of cytomegalovirus exposure and HLA in healthy donors. Data came from immunoSEQ multiplex PCR; TCRdb stores just in-frame clones and leaves some out. This sample has 200,000 or so clones, with over 80% found just once. What was sequenced was PBMCs. All receptors derive from a boy younger than 10 in good health and CMV-seronegative. CDR3s include the opening cysteine and the closing phenylalanine or tryptophan. D genes are given only for firm matches. A clone size is listed for some rows: how often the clone was seen (once, few, many), or a class if it is expanded.

j_gene,d_gene,abundance,v_gene,CDR3nt,CDR3aa
TRBJ1-2,TRBD1,.,TRBV19,TGTGCCAGTAGTATAGGGACAGGGGACTATGGCTACACCTTC,CASSIGTGDYGYTF
TRBJ1-5,.,.,TRBV5-4,TGTGCCAGCAGCTTCCCACAGGGTCGGTATGGGGATTACCGCAATCAGCCCCAGCATTTT,CASSFPQGRYGDYRNQPQHF
TRBJ2-7,.,.,TRBV6-1,TGTGCCAGCAGTGAACCAGGGGTTATCTCCTACGAGCAGTACTTC,CASSEPGVISYEQYF
TRBJ1-2,.,.,TRBV7-5,TGTGCCAGAAGCTTAGTGGAAGGCAGCGGGGGCGCGGACTATGGCTACACCTTC,CARSLVEGSGGADYGYTF
TRBJ1-1,.,.,TRBV5-4,TGTGCCAGCAGCCCGGGACACATGAACACTGAAGCTTTCTTT,CASSPGHMNTEAFF
TRBJ1-5,TRBD1,.,TRBV6-1,TGTGCCAGCAGCGACAGGGTCAATCAGCCCCAGCATTTT,CASSDRVNQPQHF
TRBJ2-2,TRBD2,.,TRBV9,TGTGCCAGCAGCGTAGAACGGGGGGCCGGGGAGCTGTTTTTT,CASSVERGAGELFF
TRBJ2-3,.,.,TRBV9,TGTGCCAGCAGCCCACAGAGTGGTCGCACAGATACGCAGTATTTT,CASSPQSGRTDTQYF
TRBJ2-7,TRBD1,.,TRBV19,TGTGCCAGTAGACCTGGACAGGGAGTGTCGTACGAGCAGTACTTC,CASRPGQGVSYEQYF
TRBJ1-1,.,.,TRBV6-1,TGTGCGTTGGGACTAGTGGCTTTCTTT,CALGLVAFF
TRBJ2-7,TRBD1,.,TRBV18,TGTGCCAGCTCAGAGGACAGGGTTGACCCCTACGAGCAGTACTTC,CASSEDRVDPYEQYF
TRBJ2-2,.,.,TRBV5-6,TGTGCCAGCAGCCGAGGGTCAAACACCGGGGAGCTGTTTTTT,CASSRGSNTGELFF
TRBJ2-3,TRBD2,.,TRBV5-1,TGCGCCAGCAGCCCAAGTAGCGGGAGGGCCCACACAGATACGCAGTATTTT,CASSPSSGRAHTDTQYF
TRBJ2-3,TRBD2,.,TRBV10-3,TGTGCCATCAGTGAGGGGGCGGGAGGGCTCCTCACAGATACGCAGTATTTT,CAISEGAGGLLTDTQYF
TRBJ2-7,TRBD1,.,TRBV28,TGTGCCAGCAGTGTCCGGGACAGACTCTACGAGCAGTACTTC,CASSVRDRLYEQYF
TRBJ2-3,.,.,TRBV9,TGTGCCAGCAGCGCTAACAGGCTCACAGATACGCAGTATTTT,CASSANRLTDTQYF
TRBJ1-1,.,.,TRBV6-1,TGTGCCAGCAGTGAGTTTTCGGGACTGTCGAACACTGAAGCTTTCTTT,CASSEFSGLSNTEAFF
TRBJ2-7,TRBD1,few,TRBV6-6,TGTGCCAGCAGTTACGGGACAGGAGGATACGAGCAGTACTTC,CASSYGTGGYEQYF
TRBJ2-6,TRBD1,.,TRBV27,TGTGCCAGCAGTTTATTCTGGACGCTGGAACCCAGGGGGAATCCAGTCTCTGGGGCCAACGTCCTGACTTTC,CASSLFWTLEPRGNPVSGANVLTF
TRBJ2-1,TRBD2,once,TRBV27,TGTGCCAGCAGTTTATCGAAAGGGACTAACCCCGCGCGCGAGCAGTTCTTC,CASSLSKGTNPAREQFF
TRBJ1-6,TRBD1,.,TRBV7-9,TGTGCCAGCAGCTTCAATGGGGGACAGGGCCGCTTT,CASSFNGGQGRF
TRBJ2-3,TRBD2,.,TRBV9,TGTGCCAGCAGCACCCTTAGCGGGGGGGCCGCAGATACGCAGTATTTT,CASSTLSGGAADTQYF
TRBJ2-1,.,.,TRBV7-9,TGTGCCAGCAGCTTAGTTCCGTACAATGAGCAGTTCTTC,CASSLVPYNEQFF
TRBJ2-5,.,.,TRBV13,TGTGCCAGCAGCTTAGAGGGGCAAGAGACCCAGTACTTC,CASSLEGQETQYF
TRBJ2-7,TRBD2,.,TRBV6-6,TGTGCCAGCAGTTTAGCGGGAGGGTTCCAGACCTACGAGCAGTACTTC,CASSLAGGFQTYEQYF
TRBJ1-4,TRBD1,.,TRBV29-1,TGCAGCGTAGGGACAGGGGCAACTAATGAAAAACTGTTTTTT,CSVGTGATNEKLFF